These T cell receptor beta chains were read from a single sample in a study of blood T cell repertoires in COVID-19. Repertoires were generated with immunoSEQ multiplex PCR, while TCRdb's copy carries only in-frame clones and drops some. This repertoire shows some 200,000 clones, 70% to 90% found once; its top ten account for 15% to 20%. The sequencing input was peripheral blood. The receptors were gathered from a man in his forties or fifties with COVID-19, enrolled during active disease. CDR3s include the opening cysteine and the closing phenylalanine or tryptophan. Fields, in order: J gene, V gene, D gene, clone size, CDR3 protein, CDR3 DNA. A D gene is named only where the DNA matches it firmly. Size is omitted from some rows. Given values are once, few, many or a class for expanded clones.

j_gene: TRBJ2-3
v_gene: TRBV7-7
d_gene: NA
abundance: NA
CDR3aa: CASSSDNTDTQYF
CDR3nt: TGTGCCAGCAGCTCGGACAACACAGATACGCAGTATTTT

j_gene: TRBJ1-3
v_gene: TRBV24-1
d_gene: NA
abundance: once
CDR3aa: CATSDPGGTSGNTIYF
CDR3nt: TGTGCCACCAGTGATCCGGGGGGGACCTCTGGAAACACCATATATTTT

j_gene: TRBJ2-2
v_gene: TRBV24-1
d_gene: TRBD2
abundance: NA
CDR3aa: CATSDRLAGPGELFF
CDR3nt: TGTGCCACCAGTGATAGGCTAGCGGGGCCCGGGGAGCTGTTTTTT

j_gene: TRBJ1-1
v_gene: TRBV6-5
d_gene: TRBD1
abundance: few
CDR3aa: CASRDGQVIAEAFF
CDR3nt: TGTGCCAGCAGAGACGGACAGGTTATTGCTGAAGCTTTCTTT

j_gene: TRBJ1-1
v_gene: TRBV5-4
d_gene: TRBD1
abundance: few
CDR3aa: CASSLDRGTGEAFF
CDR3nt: TGTGCCAGCAGCCTGGATAGGGGGACAGGTGAAGCTTTCTTT

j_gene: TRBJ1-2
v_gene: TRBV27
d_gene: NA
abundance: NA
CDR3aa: CASSLKLTNYGYTF
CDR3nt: TGTGCCAGCAGTTTAAAGCTAACTAACTATGGCTACACCTTC

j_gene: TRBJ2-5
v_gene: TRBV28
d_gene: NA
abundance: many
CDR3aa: CASSLAGETQYF
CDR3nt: TGTGCCAGCAGTTTGGCAGGAGAGACCCAGTACTTC

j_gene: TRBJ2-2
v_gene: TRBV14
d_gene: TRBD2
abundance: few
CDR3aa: CASSQSAGVTGELFF
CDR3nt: TGTGCCAGCAGCCAATCGGCGGGGGTCACCGGGGAGCTGTTTTTT

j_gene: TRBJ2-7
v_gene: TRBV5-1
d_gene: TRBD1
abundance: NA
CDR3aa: CASSWAGTGGKDEQYF
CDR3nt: TGCGCCAGCAGCTGGGCCGGGACAGGGGGCAAGGACGAGCAGTACTTC

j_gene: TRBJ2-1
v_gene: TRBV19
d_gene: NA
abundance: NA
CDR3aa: CASSPWAGSYNEQFF
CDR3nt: TGTGCCAGTAGTCCGTGGGCTGGTTCCTACAATGAGCAGTTCTTC

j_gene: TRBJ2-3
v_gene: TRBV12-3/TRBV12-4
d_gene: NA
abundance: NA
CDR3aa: CASSHTTQPTQYF
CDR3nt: TGTGCCAGCAGCCACACTACCCAACCGACGCAGTATTTT

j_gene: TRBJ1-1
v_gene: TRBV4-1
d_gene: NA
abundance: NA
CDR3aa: CASSQGILGNTEAFF
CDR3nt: TGCGCCAGCAGCCAGGGCATCCTTGGGAACACTGAAGCTTTCTTT

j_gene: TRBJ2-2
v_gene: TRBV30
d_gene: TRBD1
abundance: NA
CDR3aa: CAWSVTGGGGELFF
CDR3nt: TGTGCCTGGAGTGTTACAGGGGGCGGCGGGGAGCTGTTTTTT

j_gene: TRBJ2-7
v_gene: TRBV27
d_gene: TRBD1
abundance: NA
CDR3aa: CASSLSTGAGYEQYF
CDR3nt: TGTGCCAGCAGTTTATCGACAGGGGCTGGCTACGAGCAGTACTTC

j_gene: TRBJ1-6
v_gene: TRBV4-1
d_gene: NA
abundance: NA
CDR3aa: CASSQGSGTPNSPLHF
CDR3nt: TGCGCCAGCAGCCAAGGATCCGGGACACCGAATTCACCCCTCCACTTT

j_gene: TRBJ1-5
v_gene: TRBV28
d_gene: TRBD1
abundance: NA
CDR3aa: CASSLSGGGNQPQHF
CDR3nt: TGTGCCAGCAGTTTATCAGGGGGCGGGAATCAGCCCCAGCATTTT

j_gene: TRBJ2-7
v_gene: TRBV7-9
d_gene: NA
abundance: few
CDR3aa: CASSLARGLFYEQYF
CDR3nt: TGTGCCAGCAGCTTAGCTAGAGGACTGTTCTACGAGCAGTACTTC

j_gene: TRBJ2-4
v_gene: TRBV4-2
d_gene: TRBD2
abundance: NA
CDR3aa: CASSQALPLAGGLVTKNIQYF
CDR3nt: TGTGCCAGCAGCCAAGCACTCCCCCTAGCGGGGGGGCTAGTTACCAAAAACATTCAGTACTTC

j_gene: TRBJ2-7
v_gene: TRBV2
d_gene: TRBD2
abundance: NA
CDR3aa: CASSEASGSYYEQYF
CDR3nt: TGTGCCAGCAGTGAAGCGAGCGGGAGTTACTACGAGCAGTACTTC

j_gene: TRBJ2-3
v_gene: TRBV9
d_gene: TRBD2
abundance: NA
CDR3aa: CASSVGLAGGPAEDTQYF
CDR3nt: TGTGCCAGCAGCGTAGGGTTAGCGGGGGGGCCCGCGGAAGATACGCAGTATTTT

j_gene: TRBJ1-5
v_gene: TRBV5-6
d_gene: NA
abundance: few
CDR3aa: CASSLGHKNQPQHF
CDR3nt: TGTGCCAGCAGCTTGGGACATAAGAATCAGCCCCAGCATTTT

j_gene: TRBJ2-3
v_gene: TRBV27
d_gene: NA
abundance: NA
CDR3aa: CASSSQLLAEGGVDTQYF
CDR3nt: TGTGCCAGCAGTTCCCAACTTCTAGCGGAGGGGGGGGTGGATACGCAGTATTTT

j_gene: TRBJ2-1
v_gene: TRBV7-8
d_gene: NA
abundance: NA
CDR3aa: CASSYSGNNEQFF
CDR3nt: TGTGCCAGCAGCTATTCGGGAAACAATGAGCAGTTCTTC

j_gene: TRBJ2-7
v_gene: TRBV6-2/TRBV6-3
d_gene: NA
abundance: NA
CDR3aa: CASSSRQQGGYEQYF
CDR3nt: TGTGCCAGCAGCTCTAGACAGCAAGGAGGGTACGAGCAGTACTTC

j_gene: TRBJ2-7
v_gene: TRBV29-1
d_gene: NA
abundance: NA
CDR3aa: CSVDAATGSSYEQYF
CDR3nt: TGCAGCGTTGACGCCGCTACGGGGAGCTCCTACGAGCAGTACTTC

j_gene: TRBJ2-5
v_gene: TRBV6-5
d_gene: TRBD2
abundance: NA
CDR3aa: CASSLRLAGVGTQYF
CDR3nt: TGTGCCAGCAGCCTTCGACTAGCGGGAGTGGGGACCCAGTACTTC

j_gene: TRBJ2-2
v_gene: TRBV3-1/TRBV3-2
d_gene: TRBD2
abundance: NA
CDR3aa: CASSSGLAGISPGELFF
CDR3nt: TGTGCCAGCAGTTCGGGACTAGCGGGGATTTCTCCCGGGGAGCTGTTTTTT

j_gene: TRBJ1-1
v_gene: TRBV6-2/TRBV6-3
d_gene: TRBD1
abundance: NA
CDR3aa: CASSYSAPTGATEAFF
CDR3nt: TGTGCCAGCAGTTACTCTGCCCCCACAGGGGCCACTGAAGCTTTCTTT

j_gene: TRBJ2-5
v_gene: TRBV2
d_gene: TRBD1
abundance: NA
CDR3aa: CASSEGGQAGETQYF
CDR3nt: TGTGCCAGCAGTGAAGGGGGACAGGCAGGGGAGACCCAGTACTTC

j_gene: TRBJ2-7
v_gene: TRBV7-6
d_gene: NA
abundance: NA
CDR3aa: CASSSGSAYEQYF
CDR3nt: TGTGCCAGCAGCTCCGGGTCAGCCTACGAGCAGTACTTC

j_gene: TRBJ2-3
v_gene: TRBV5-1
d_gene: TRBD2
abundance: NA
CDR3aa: CASSTSGSSTDTQYF
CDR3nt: TGCGCCAGCAGCACCAGCGGGAGTAGCACAGATACGCAGTATTTT

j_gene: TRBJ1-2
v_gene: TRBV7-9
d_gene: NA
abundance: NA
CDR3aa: CASSSGQYNYGYTF
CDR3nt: TGTGCCAGCAGCTCCGGACAGTATAACTATGGCTACACCTTC

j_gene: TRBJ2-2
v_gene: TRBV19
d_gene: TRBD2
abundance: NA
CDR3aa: CAARKREITGELFF
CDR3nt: TGTGCGGCCCGGAAGCGGGAGATTACCGGGGAGCTGTTTTTT

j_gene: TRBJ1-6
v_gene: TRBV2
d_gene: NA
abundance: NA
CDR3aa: CARSAAEWSSYNSPLHF
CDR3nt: TGTGCCAGGAGTGCGGCGGAATGGAGCTCCTATAATTCACCCCTCCACTTT

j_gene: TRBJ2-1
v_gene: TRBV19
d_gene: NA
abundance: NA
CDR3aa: CASERGSSYNEQFF
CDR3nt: TGTGCCAGTGAACGGGGAAGCTCCTACAATGAGCAGTTCTTC

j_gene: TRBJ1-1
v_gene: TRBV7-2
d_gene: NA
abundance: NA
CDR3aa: CASSLSRGGQGLNTEAFF
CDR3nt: TGTGCCAGCAGCTTATCTCGCGGGGGGCAGGGCCTGAACACTGAAGCTTTCTTT

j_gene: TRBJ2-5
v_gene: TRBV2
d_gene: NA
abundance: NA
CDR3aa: CASAEVQETQYF
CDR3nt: TGTGCCAGCGCCGAGGTTCAGGAGACCCAGTACTTC

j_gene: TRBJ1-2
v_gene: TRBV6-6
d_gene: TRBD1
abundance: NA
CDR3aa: CASSRRTGGIYGYTF
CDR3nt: TGTGCCAGCAGTCGGCGGACAGGGGGCATCTATGGCTACACCTTC

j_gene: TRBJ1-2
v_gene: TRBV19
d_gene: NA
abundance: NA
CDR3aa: CASSRANYGYTF
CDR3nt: TGTGCCAGTAGTCGTGCTAACTATGGCTACACCTTC

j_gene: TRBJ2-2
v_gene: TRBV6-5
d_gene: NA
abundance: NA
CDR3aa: CASVQTGNTGELFF
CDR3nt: TGTGCCAGCGTTCAGACAGGGAACACCGGGGAGCTGTTTTTT

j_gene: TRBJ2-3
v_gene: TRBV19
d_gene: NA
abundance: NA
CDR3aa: CASKAAGAYPDTQYF
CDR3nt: TGTGCCAGTAAGGCGGCAGGGGCCTACCCAGATACGCAGTATTTT

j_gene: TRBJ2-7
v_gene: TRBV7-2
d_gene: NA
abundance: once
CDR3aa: CASSIRVRDEQYF
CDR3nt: TGTGCCAGCAGCATCAGGGTGCGCGACGAGCAGTACTTC

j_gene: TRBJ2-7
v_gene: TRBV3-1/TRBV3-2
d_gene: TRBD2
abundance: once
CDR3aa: CASSTGLAITYEQYF
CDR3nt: TGTGCCAGCAGCACCGGACTAGCGATTACCTACGAGCAGTACTTC

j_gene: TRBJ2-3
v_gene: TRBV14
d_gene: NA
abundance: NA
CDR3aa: CASSQVSGLDTQYF
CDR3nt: TGTGCCAGCAGCCAAGTATCCGGGTTGGATACGCAGTATTTT

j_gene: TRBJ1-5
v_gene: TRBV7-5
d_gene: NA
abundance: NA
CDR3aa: CVRSSAIGGANQPQHF
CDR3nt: TGTGTCAGAAGCTCAGCCATAGGGGGGGCTAATCAGCCCCAGCATTTT

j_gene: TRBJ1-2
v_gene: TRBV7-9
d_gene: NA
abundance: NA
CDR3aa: CASSSTTDNYGYTF
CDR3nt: TGTGCCAGCAGCTCCACGACAGACAACTATGGCTACACCTTC

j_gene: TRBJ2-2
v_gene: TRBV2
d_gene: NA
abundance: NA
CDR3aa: CASSEHRANTGELFF
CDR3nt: TGTGCCAGCAGTGAGCACAGGGCGAACACCGGGGAGCTGTTTTTT

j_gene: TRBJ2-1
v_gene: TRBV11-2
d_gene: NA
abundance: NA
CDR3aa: CASSSGGSHEQFF
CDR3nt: TGTGCCAGCAGCTCAGGGGGGAGCCATGAGCAGTTCTTC

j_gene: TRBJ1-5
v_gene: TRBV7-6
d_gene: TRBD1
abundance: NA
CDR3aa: CASSLPDRGSNQPQHF
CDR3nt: TGTGCCAGCAGCTTACCCGACAGGGGTTCAAATCAGCCCCAGCATTTT